Listed below are T cell receptor beta chains from one sample, sequenced in a study of type 1 and type 2 diabetes patients. One entry per CDR3 protein results from TCRdb running MiXCR on the multiplex PCR reads. In the table there are fewer than 300,000 distinct CDR3 sequences, more than 45% of which are singletons. Source material: peripheral blood mononuclear cells (PBMCs). The source is a man aged 18 to 30 with type 2 diabetes. Both conserved end residues are part of each CDR3. The order of the fields is D gene, V gene, J gene, clone size, CDR3 protein, CDR3 DNA. The D gene is left open where the match is weak. Clone size is shown for a subset of rows, as once, few, many or a class of expanded clone.

>TRBD2|TRBV6-6|TRBJ2-7|-
CASSEYGLGDNYEQYF
TGTGCCAGCAGTGAATATGGACTAGGCGATAACTACGAGCAGTACTTC
>-|TRBV20-1|TRBJ1-1|-
CSARQINTEAFF
TGCAGTGCTAGACAGATTAACACTGAAGCTTTCTTT
>-|TRBV10-3|TRBJ1-5|-
CAISESTNQPQHF
TGTGCCATCAGTGAGTCGACCAATCAGCCCCAGCATTTT
>-|TRBV2|TRBJ2-3|many
CASSGPFTDTQYF
TGTGCCAGCAGTGGACCGTTCACAGATACGCAGTATTTT
>-|TRBV5-1|TRBJ2-1|-
CASSLVSGRRSNEQFF
TGCGCCAGCAGCTTGGTATCGGGAAGGAGGTCGAATGAGCAGTTCTTC
>-|TRBV5-1|TRBJ2-5|-
CASSLEAETQYF
TGCGCCAGCAGCTTGGAAGCGGAGACCCAGTACTTC
>TRBD1|TRBV10-3|TRBJ2-1|few
CAITDRGQGLNEQFF
TGTGCCATCACCGATCGGGGACAGGGTCTCAATGAGCAGTTCTTC
>TRBD1|TRBV30|TRBJ1-2|few
CAWSTTGDGYTF
TGTGCCTGGAGTACTACAGGGGATGGCTACACCTTC
>-|TRBV19|TRBJ1-1|few
CASSIGQMNTEAFF
TGTGCCAGTAGTATCGGGCAGATGAACACTGAAGCTTTCTTT
>-|TRBV19|TRBJ2-7|few
CASRLGREQYF
TGTGCCAGTAGGTTGGGGCGCGAGCAGTACTTC
>TRBD1|TRBV14|TRBJ2-7|-
CASSQVTGDYGYAF
TGTGCCAGCAGCCAAGTTACAGGGGATTATGGCTACGCCTTC
>-|TRBV12-3/TRBV12-4|TRBJ1-5|-
CASSPGGTGINQPQHF
TGTGCCAGCAGTCCTGGGGGCACCGGAATCAATCAGCCCCAGCATTTT
>TRBD1|TRBV19|TRBJ2-1|-
CASSIDIPTGSNEQFF
TGTGCCAGTAGTATAGATATCCCGACAGGGTCCAATGAGCAGTTCTTC
>-|TRBV11-2|TRBJ2-7|once
CASSLVGGDRNEQYF
TGTGCCAGCAGCTTAGTTGGGGGAGACAGGAACGAGCAGTACTTC
>TRBD1|TRBV29-1|TRBJ1-5|few
CSASGTGANQPQHF
TGCAGCGCCTCCGGGACAGGGGCCAATCAGCCCCAGCATTTT
>TRBD1|TRBV4-1|TRBJ1-6|few
CASSQDQTGGNSPLHF
TGCGCCAGCAGCCAAGACCAGACAGGGGGGAATTCACCCCTCCACTTT
>TRBD1|TRBV6-4|TRBJ2-3|-
CASSVTGGRTDTQYF
TGTGCCAGCAGTGTCACAGGGGGTCGCACAGATACGCAGTATTTT
>TRBD1|TRBV27|TRBJ2-7|-
CASSLTGEVAQYF
TGTGCCAGCAGTTTAACAGGGGAAGTGGCGCAGTACTTC
>TRBD1|TRBV5-1|TRBJ2-1|-
CASSPGQAAYNEQFF
TGCGCCAGCAGCCCGGGACAGGCAGCCTACAATGAGCAGTTCTTC
>TRBD2|TRBV4-3|TRBJ2-2|-
CASSQTGGHIGELFF
TGCGCCAGCAGCCAAACGGGGGGGCATATCGGGGAGCTGTTTTTT
>-|TRBV12-3/TRBV12-4|TRBJ1-1|few
CASSPTQGNTEAFF
TGTGCCAGCAGTCCTACCCAGGGCAACACTGAAGCTTTCTTT
>TRBD1|TRBV4-2|TRBJ2-7|few
CASSQDGSGGNWYEQYF
TGTGCCAGCAGCCAAGATGGGTCAGGGGGCAATTGGTACGAGCAGTACTTC
>TRBD1|TRBV19|TRBJ1-1|few
CASSIGGTGNTEAFF
TGTGCCAGTAGTATAGGAGGGACAGGAAACACTGAAGCTTTCTTT
>-|TRBV6-6|TRBJ1-2|-
CASSYQGVSRSGYTF
TGTGCCAGCAGTTACCAGGGCGTCAGTCGAAGTGGCTACACCTTC
>-|TRBV27|TRBJ2-7|-
CASSLSKGSYEQYF
TGTGCCAGCAGTTTATCGAAGGGCTCCTACGAGCAGTACTTC
>-|TRBV10-3|TRBJ2-5|-
CASGDNRVDETQYF
TGTGCCTCAGGGGACAACAGGGTGGATGAGACCCAGTACTTC
>-|TRBV19|TRBJ1-2|-
CASSTAREVGYTF
TGTGCCAGTAGTACAGCCCGGGAGGTTGGCTACACCTTC
>TRBD2|TRBV15|TRBJ2-5|-
CATSRDRRGRLETQYF
TGTGCCACCAGCAGAGATAGGCGCGGGAGATTGGAGACCCAGTACTTC
>TRBD1|TRBV7-9|TRBJ2-7|-
CASSSPFPGQGFEQYF
TGTGCCAGCAGCTCACCTTTTCCGGGACAGGGGTTCGAGCAGTACTTC
>TRBD2|TRBV20-1|TRBJ2-5|once
CSARNSGGDQETQYF
TGCAGTGCTAGAAATAGCGGGGGGGACCAAGAGACCCAGTACTTC
>-|TRBV29-1|TRBJ2-5|-
CSVGDGAQETQYF
TGCAGCGTTGGAGACGGGGCCCAAGAGACCCAGTACTTC
>-|TRBV19|TRBJ1-3|-
CASSITGSGNTIYF
TGTGCCAGTAGTATTACAGGCTCTGGAAACACCATATATTTT
>-|TRBV27|TRBJ1-1|once
CASSPDSGSRTEAFF
TGTGCCAGCAGTCCCGATTCAGGGTCTCGCACTGAAGCTTTCTTT
>-|TRBV6-5|TRBJ1-1|-
CARRIRRERTTEAFF
TGTGCCAGAAGGATAAGGAGGGAAAGGACCACTGAAGCTTTCTTT
>-|TRBV12-3/TRBV12-4|TRBJ1-6|-
CASSLWKDSPLHF
TGTGCCAGCAGTTTATGGAAGGATTCACCCCTCCACTTT
>-|TRBV28|TRBJ1-1|-
CASSTTYNTEAFF
TGTGCCAGCAGTACCACCTATAACACTGAAGCTTTCTTT
>-|TRBV7-2|TRBJ2-7|-
CASSLRGRQYF
TGTGCCAGCAGTTTACGGGGAAGGCAGTACTTC
>-|TRBV2|TRBJ2-5|many
CASRTAETQYF
TGTGCCAGCAGGACAGCAGAGACCCAGTACTTC
>-|TRBV12-3/TRBV12-4|TRBJ2-7|-
CASSPTMRSSYEQYF
TGTGCCAGCTCGCCTACGATGAGGAGCTCCTACGAGCAGTACTTC
>-|TRBV27|TRBJ1-4|-
CASSPQTTNEKLFF
TGTGCCAGCAGTCCCCAGACAACTAATGAAAAACTGTTTTTT
>-|TRBV6-5|TRBJ1-5|-
CASSQDGDQPQHF
TGTGCCAGCAGCCAGGACGGGGATCAGCCCCAGCATTTT
>-|TRBV10-3|TRBJ2-1|-
CASPSRTKYHNEQFF
TGTGCCAGCCCCTCCCGGACAAAGTATCACAATGAGCAGTTCTTC
>TRBD1|TRBV11-2|TRBJ2-7|-
CASSLEQGVAHEQYF
TGTGCCAGCAGCTTAGAACAGGGGGTGGCCCACGAGCAGTACTTC
>TRBD1|TRBV2|TRBJ2-7|many
CASSAQGFEQYF
TGTGCCAGCAGCGCACAGGGGTTCGAGCAGTACTTC
>-|TRBV6-4|TRBJ2-5|few
CASSDRPQETQYF
TGTGCCAGCAGTGATAGACCGCAAGAGACCCAGTACTTC
>TRBD2|TRBV4-1|TRBJ2-5|-
CASSQEWGGSLETQYF
TGCGCCAGCAGCCAAGAGTGGGGGGGTAGTTTGGAGACCCAGTACTTC
>-|TRBV12-3/TRBV12-4|TRBJ2-6|-
CASSQQGGVPGANVLTF
TGTGCCAGCAGTCAACAGGGAGGAGTTCCTGGGGCCAACGTCCTGACTTTC
>-|TRBV20-1|TRBJ1-1|-
CSARSTRISEAFF
TGCAGTGCTAGGTCGACAAGGATTAGTGAAGCTTTCTTT
>-|TRBV28|TRBJ1-2|-
CASSLRLTYGYTF
TGTGCCAGCAGTTTACGACTTACGTATGGCTACACCTTC
>-|TRBV7-9|TRBJ1-2|-
CASSPGHNGYTF
TGTGCCAGCAGCCCGGGACATAATGGCTACACCTTC
>-|TRBV6-4|TRBJ2-1|once
CASSLGVTFNNEQFF
TGTGCCAGCAGTCTTGGAGTCACTTTCAACAATGAGCAGTTCTTC
>TRBD1|TRBV2|TRBJ2-3|-
CASSVDLRQGNTQYF
TGTGCCAGCAGCGTTGATCTAAGACAGGGAAATACGCAGTATTTT